This entry lists 29 T cell receptor beta chains sequenced from one sample in a study of technical replicates of blood from a few donors. Assay used: immunoSEQ multiplex PCR; TCRdb lists only in-frame clones, some missing. Here the sample spans 40,000 to 65,000 clones, just over 85% being singletons. Material for sequencing was PBMCs. These receptors originate from a human donor in good health. Some clones in this sample may be carry-over from other donors' samples.

The chain is built from TRBV5-6 and TRBJ2-2; D ambiguous. Germline loops: CDR1 SGHDT, CDR2 YYEEEE. Trimming removed 1 base at V and 0 bases at J, with 7 bases between. The CDR3 runs 15 residues. This chain's CDR3 is CASSLWAANTGELFF. The CDR3 DNA is TGTGCCAGCAGCTTGTGGGCAGCGAACACCGGGGAGCTGTTTTTT. The variable domain in full, completed from reference TRBV5-6 and TRBJ2-2, reads DAGVTQSPTHLIKTRGQQVTLRCSPKSGHDTVSWYQQALGQGPQFIFQYYEEEERQRGNFPDRFSGHQFPNYSSELNVNALLLGDSALYLCASSLWAANTGELFFGEGSRLTVL.

CDR3 protein: CASSDSMGVGEQFF. For the CDR3, the DNA is TGTGCCAGCAGTGACTCAATGGGAGTTGGCGAGCAGTTCTTC. The rearrangement links TRBV6-4 to TRBJ2-1; maybe TRBD2 (5 bases). The CDR3 has 14 residues. Germline CDR1 reads MRHNA; CDR2 reads SNTAGT. The V end lost 0 bases, the J end lost 10 bases, and 13 bases lay between the germline ends.

Here the CDR3 reads CSVEDTGTGGNEQYF. The DNA for the CDR3 is TGCAGCGTTGAAGACACCGGGACAGGGGGCAACGAGCAGTACTTC. The chain is built from TRBV29-1 and TRBJ2-7, with 12 bases matching TRBD1. With V trimmed by 0 bases and J by 5 bases, 5 bases remained unmatched. Germline V lookup: CDR1 SQVTM, CDR2 ANQGSEA. This CDR3 is built from 15 residues.

The V gene is TRBV5-1, the J gene TRBJ2-1; D is possibly TRBD2 (5 bases). The length of the CDR3 is 15 residues. Germline CDR1 SGHRS, CDR2 YFSETQ. Trimming took 3 bases from V and 7 from J, leaving 17 bases between them. In nucleotides, the CDR3 is TGCGCCAGCAGCTATGACGGGATCCCAAAAAATGAGCAGTTCTTC. Its translation is CASSYDGIPKNEQFF.

This clone came up once. The chain couples TRBV6-5 to TRBJ1-3; D is unresolved. Trimming removed 6 bases from V and 0 bases from J, with 9 bases in between. Germline loops: CDR1 MNHEY, CDR2 SVGAGI. The length of the CDR3 is 14 residues. The CDR3: CASSPPGSGNTIYF. The CDR3, as DNA: TGTGCCAGCAGCCCCCCGGGCTCTGGAAACACCATATATTTT.

V and J are TRBV18 and TRBJ2-7, with D possibly matching TRBD1 (7 bases). The CDR3 covers 13 residues. The V and J ends lost 3 bases and 6 bases respectively, with 12 bases between them. Germline V CDR1 and CDR2: KGHSH, LQKENI. The DNA of the CDR3 is TGTGCCAGCTCACCCCGACAGGGACTCGAGCAGTACTTC. Its translation is CASSPRQGLEQYF.

This clone was seen only once. The V call is TRBV5-1, the J call TRBJ2-2; 8 bases line up with TRBD1. The CDR3 spans 14 residues. Germline CDR1 SGHRS, CDR2 YFSETQ. V dropped 10 bases and J dropped 6; count of bases not matched to a gene: 11. The CDR3 spells CASTGQESSGELFF. The DNA for the CDR3 is TGCGCCTCAACGGGACAGGAATCTTCCGGGGAGCTGTTTTTT.

The V call is TRBV27, the J call TRBJ2-7, with TRBD1 as a possible D gene (6 bases). Trimming pared 6 bases from V and 4 bases from J, leaving 19 bases between. The germline V gene encodes CDR1 MNHEY and CDR2 SMNVEV (reference sequence). This CDR3 spans 15 amino acids. CDR3 residues: CASSHSRDKYYEQYF. The CDR3 nucleotides are TGTGCCAGCAGCCACTCCCGGGACAAGTATTACGAGCAGTACTTC.

The chain employs TRBV29-1 and TRBJ2-1, with D maybe TRBD2 (6 bases). The CDR3 covers 16 residues. Trimming removed 4 bases at V and 7 bases at J, with 23 bases between. Germline CDR1 and CDR2: SQVTM and ANQGSEA. CDR3: CSVVKIELRESNEQFF. The CDR3 nucleotides are TGCAGCGTTGTTAAGATCGAGCTCCGGGAGAGTAATGAGCAGTTCTTC.

This chain joins TRBV4-2 and TRBJ2-2; possibly TRBD2 for D (6 bases). From germline, CDR1 is LGHNA and CDR2 YNFKEQ. The V and J ends lost 0 bases and 5 bases respectively, with 7 bases between them. The CDR3 consists of 14 residues. The DNA of the CDR3 is TGTGCCAGCAGCCAAGATGGAGGGACCGGGGAGCTGTTTTTT. Translation: CASSQDGGTGELFF.

This clone was recorded once. The chain joins TRBV4-3 to TRBJ2-7, with 12 bases aligning to TRBD2. This CDR3 is 17 amino acids long. V was pared by 0 bases and J by 4 bases, with 7 bases of the junction left unmatched. Germline CDR1 reads LGHNA; CDR2 reads YSLEER. The CDR3, as DNA: TGCGCCAGCAGCCAAGAGTGGCCCGGGACTAGCGGGTACGAGCAGTACTTC. The encoded protein is CASSQEWPGTSGYEQYF.

The chain joins TRBV7-9 to TRBJ1-4; a possible D gene is TRBD1 (5 bases). The V gene's germline CDR1 is SEHNR and CDR2 FQNEAQ (reference sequence). Trimming took 7 bases from V and 7 from J, leaving 16 bases between them. This CDR3 is built from 14 residues. The chain's CDR3 is CASTRAGQAEKLFF. The CDR3 nucleotides read TGTGCCAGCACCAGGGCGGGGCAGGCTGAAAAACTGTTTTTT.

This chain joins TRBV6-6 and TRBJ2-7, with TRBD1 identical over 8 bases. CDR3 length equals 13 residues. CDR1 is MNHNY, CDR2 SVGAGI, per germline (reference sequence). V trimming: 5 bases; J trimming: 4 bases; junction bases outside the gene matches: 4. The CDR3 loop reads CASSRTGKYEQYF. CDR3 nucleotide sequence: TGTGCCAGCAGTCGGACAGGGAAATACGAGCAGTACTTC.

This CDR3 is CASSHSLTGQYGYTF. The DNA for the CDR3 is TGTGCCAGCAGTCATTCCTTAACCGGACAGTATGGCTACACCTTC. The chain has TRBV6-5 and TRBJ1-2; tentative D call: TRBD1 (6 bases). CDR3 length: 15 residues. CDR1 is MNHEY, CDR2 SVGAGI, per germline. The V end lost 5 bases, the J end lost 5 bases, and 18 bases lay between the germline ends.

This clone was detected a few times. The DNA for the CDR3 is TGTGCCAGCAGCGCAACTAGCGGGAGGACAGGCGAGCAGTACTTC. Protein sequence: CASSATSGRTGEQYF. The chain has TRBV5-4 and TRBJ2-7, with 12 bases aligning to TRBD2. This CDR3 is 15 amino acids long. Germline V gene data show CDR1 as SGHNT and CDR2 as YYREEE (reference sequence). V dropped 4 bases and J dropped 6; count of bases not matched to a gene: 8.

This clone was observed once. V and J are TRBV19 and TRBJ2-6, with 9 bases aligning to TRBD2. The CDR3 runs 17 residues. Per germline, CDR1 LNHDA and CDR2 SQIVND (reference sequence). V lost 4 bases to trimming and J lost 2 bases; unmatched junction nucleotides: 6. CDR3 residues: CASSKTSGGAGANVLTF. For the CDR3, the DNA is TGTGCCAGTAGTAAGACTAGCGGAGGGGCTGGGGCCAACGTCCTGACTTTC.

The genes are TRBV10-3 and TRBJ2-1; 9 nucleotides agree with TRBD2. V was pared by 1 base and J by 6 bases, with 7 bases of the junction left unmatched. The CDR3 contains 16 residues. Germline V lookup: CDR1 ENHRY, CDR2 SYGVKD. The CDR3, as DNA: TGTGCCATCAGTGAGTTGGTAGCGGGGGACTTCAATGAGCAGTTCTTC. As protein: CAISELVAGDFNEQFF.

The CDR3 DNA reads TGTGCCAGCTCACCAACGGGTGGAGCTAGCGGGGGCTCTAACACCGGGGAGCTGTTTTTT. Its protein is CASSPTGGASGGSNTGELFF. V and J are TRBV18 and TRBJ2-2; 10 bases map to TRBD2. V lost 2 bases to trimming and J lost 2 bases; unmatched junction nucleotides: 14. CDR1 KGHSH and CDR2 LQKENI come from the germline V gene. There are 20 residues in the CDR3.

V gene TRBV18 combines with J gene TRBJ2-5, with TRBD2 matching 11 bases. This CDR3 is built from 15 residues. Germline trimming cut 1 base from V and 2 bases from J; bases unmatched to any gene: 0. Germline CDR1 reads KGHSH; CDR2 reads LQKENI. The CDR3 sequence: CASSPLAGGQETQYF. For the CDR3, the DNA is TGTGCCAGCTCACCACTAGCGGGAGGGCAAGAGACCCAGTACTTC.

The gene calls are TRBV4-1 and TRBJ2-5, with 8 bases matching TRBD1. This CDR3 region has 14 residues. V lost 4 bases, J lost 5 bases, and 6 bases stayed unmatched. In germline, CDR1 is MGHRA, CDR2 YSYEKL. The CDR3 is CASSPGGAWETQYF. In DNA form, the CDR3 reads TGCGCCAGCAGCCCAGGGGGCGCATGGGAGACCCAGTACTTC.

The chain uses TRBV5-4 and TRBJ2-7; 9 bases align to TRBD1. The CDR3 totals 15 residues. Germline V lookup: CDR1 SGHNT, CDR2 YYREEE (reference sequence). Trimming took 0 bases from V and 5 from J; bases not matched to a gene: 6. The chain's CDR3 is CASSLGTGGVNEQYF. The CDR3 DNA is TGTGCCAGCAGCTTGGGAACAGGGGGCGTCAACGAGCAGTACTTC.

J is TRBJ1-1 and V is TRBV7-9; D ambiguous. V was cut by 3 bases and J by 8 bases, with 10 bases left in between. The CDR3 spans 12 residues. CDR1 and CDR2 (germline): SEHNR, FQNEAQ (reference sequence). The CDR3 DNA sequence: TGTGCCAGCAGCTTCGGGAGCGAAGAAGCTTTCTTT. Protein product: CASSFGSEEAFF.

The genes are TRBV28 and TRBJ1-2, with D unclear. Between the trimmed V and J ends, which lost 6 bases and 2 bases, there was a span of 10 bases. Germline V gene data show CDR1 as MDHEN and CDR2 as SYDVKM. CDR3 size: 13 residues. The CDR3 DNA reads TGTGCCAGCAGCCCCGTTCCCAACTATGGCTACACCTTC. This encodes CASSPVPNYGYTF.

J is TRBJ2-3 and V is TRBV5-4, with D possibly being TRBD1 (5 bases). Trimming removed 0 bases from V and 5 bases from J, with 16 bases in between. This CDR3 is built from 16 residues. Per germline, CDR1 SGHNT and CDR2 YYREEE (reference sequence). The CDR3 protein is CASSLVSGHRGDTQYF. CDR3 DNA sequence: TGTGCCAGCAGCTTGGTGTCTGGACACCGCGGAGATACGCAGTATTTT.

V gene TRBV11-2 combines with J gene TRBJ2-7; a weak D match, TRBD2 (7 bases). Germline assignment: CDR1 SGHAT and CDR2 FQNNGV. This CDR3 spans 15 amino acids. The V gene lost 0 bases and the J gene lost 2 bases, with 11 bases spanning the gap. In DNA, the CDR3 is TGTGCCAGCAGCTTAGATGGCGGGGGCCCCTACGAGCAGTACTTC. Its protein is CASSLDGGGPYEQYF.

A single count supports this clone. This sequence joins TRBV5-4 and TRBJ2-6; weak D call: TRBD2 (5 bases). The CDR3 extends over 15 amino acids. Germline V lookup: CDR1 SGHNT, CDR2 YYREEE (reference sequence). V was clipped by 0 bases and J by 2 bases, with 6 bases between them. Here the CDR3 reads CASSLGRTGANVLTF. The DNA for the CDR3 is TGTGCCAGCAGCTTGGGGAGGACTGGGGCCAACGTCCTGACTTTC.

The chain recombines TRBV11-3 with TRBJ2-5; 15 positions match TRBD2. V was pared by 5 bases and J by 5 bases, with 6 bases of the junction left unmatched. CDR1 is SGHNT and CDR2 is YENEEA in the germline V gene. This CDR3 has 16 residues. DNA for the CDR3: TGTGCCAGCAGCATGGGACTAGCGGGAGGACGGGAGACCCAGTACTTC. It codes for CASSMGLAGGRETQYF.

The genes are TRBV6-1 and TRBJ2-3, with a possible D match to TRBD2 (6 bases). Trimming pared 6 bases from V and 15 bases from J, leaving 13 bases between. This CDR3 region has 10 residues. From germline, CDR1 is MNHNS and CDR2 SASEGT. The CDR3 spells CASREGIVYF. CDR3 DNA: TGTGCCAGCAGGGAGGGGATTGTATATTTT.

This chain's CDR3 is CASSLDRGRKAFF. CDR3 nucleotide sequence: TGTGCCAGCAGCTTAGACAGGGGGCGGAAGGCTTTCTTT. This rearrangement joins TRBV13 to TRBJ1-1; TRBD1 matches 9 bases. Germline CDR1 reads PRHDT; CDR2 reads FYEKMQ (reference sequence). The CDR3 is made up of 13 amino acids. With 1 base clipped from V and 11 bases from J, the junction kept 5 bases outside the gene matches.